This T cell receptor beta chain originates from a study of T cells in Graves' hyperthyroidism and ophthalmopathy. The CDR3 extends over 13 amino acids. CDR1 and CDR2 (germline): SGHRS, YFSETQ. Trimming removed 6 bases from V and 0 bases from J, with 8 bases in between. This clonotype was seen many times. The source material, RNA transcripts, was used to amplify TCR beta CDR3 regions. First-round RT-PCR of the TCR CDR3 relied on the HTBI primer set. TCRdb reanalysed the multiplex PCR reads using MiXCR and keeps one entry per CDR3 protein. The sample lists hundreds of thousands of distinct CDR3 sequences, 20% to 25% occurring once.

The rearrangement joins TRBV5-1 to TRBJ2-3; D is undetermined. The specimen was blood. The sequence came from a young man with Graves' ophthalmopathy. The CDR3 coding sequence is TGCGCCAGCACGGACCCTAGCACAGATACGCAGTATTTT. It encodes CASTDPSTDTQYF.